The rows below give T cell receptor beta chains drawn from one sample of a study of a mutant IDH1 vaccine in newly diagnosed glioma. Their cognate antigens are unknown. Some clones are missing from TCRdb's copy, which holds only in-frame ones; the method was immunoSEQ multiplex PCR. The table includes over 50,000 clones, roughly 84% detected once. The sequencing used PBMCs, collected from a glioma patient whose treatment included an IDH1 peptide vaccine. The receptors were sampled from a man aged 18 to 30 with glioma. Each CDR3 is given with its conserved first and last residue. The D gene is left open where the match is weak. Only part of the rows carry a size: once, few, many, or a class if the clone is expanded.

-,TRBV10-3,-,TRBJ2-7,CAISPSSGSYEQYF,TGTGCCATCAGTCCCTCCTCGGGTTCCTACGAGCAGTACTTC
few,TRBV9,-,TRBJ2-1,CASSVGGLAANEQFF,TGTGCCAGCAGCGTTGGGGGGCTAGCTGCCAATGAGCAGTTCTTC
few,TRBV28,-,TRBJ1-1,CASSVRVGTEAFF,TGTGCCAGCAGTGTCAGGGTCGGCACTGAAGCTTTCTTT
-,TRBV4-2,-,TRBJ1-4,CASSQVTSEKLFF,TGTGCCAGCAGCCAAGTCACCAGCGAAAAACTGTTTTTT
-,TRBV7-2,-,TRBJ2-2,CASRSGVPPNTGELFF,TGTGCCAGCAGATCAGGGGTGCCGCCGAACACCGGGGAGCTGTTTTTT
once,TRBV6-6,TRBD2,TRBJ2-1,CASSYSESSGSDEQFF,TGTGCCAGCAGTTACTCGGAGTCTAGCGGGAGTGATGAGCAGTTCTTC
once,TRBV7-9,-,TRBJ2-3,CASSLVYADTQYF,TGTGCCAGCAGCTTAGTTTATGCAGATACGCAGTATTTT
-,TRBV6-5,TRBD1,TRBJ1-2,CASRPGTGYGYTF,TGTGCCAGCAGACCCGGGACAGGTTATGGCTACACCTTC
-,TRBV5-6,-,TRBJ2-7,CASSYDSIYEQYF,TGTGCCAGCAGCTACGACAGTATCTACGAGCAGTACTTC
-,TRBV19,-,TRBJ2-7,CASSGTVLENEQYF,TGTGCCAGTAGCGGGACCGTCCTGGAGAACGAGCAGTACTTC
-,TRBV27,-,TRBJ2-7,CASSLSGSYEQYF,TGTGCCAGCAGTTTGTCGGGGTCCTACGAGCAGTACTTC
few,TRBV4-2,TRBD1,TRBJ1-5,CASSQQGGNQPQHF,TGTGCCAGCAGCCAACAGGGGGGCAATCAGCCCCAGCATTTT
once,TRBV7-9,-,TRBJ2-1,CASSLGRDPGVNEQFF,TGTGCCAGCAGCTTGGGTCGGGACCCCGGGGTGAATGAGCAGTTCTTC
-,TRBV9,-,TRBJ1-1,CASSVEDVGTEAFF,TGTGCCAGCAGCGTTGAAGATGTCGGGACTGAAGCTTTCTTT
-,TRBV30,-,TRBJ2-7,CAWSLQYEQYF,TGTGCCTGGAGCTTACAATACGAGCAGTACTTC
-,TRBV4-3,-,TRBJ2-3,CASSRVGTDTQYF,TGCGCCAGCTCCCGCGTGGGCACAGATACGCAGTATTTT
-,TRBV19,TRBD1,TRBJ1-1,CASRDRDTEAFF,TGTGCCAGTAGAGACAGGGACACTGAAGCTTTCTTT